This T cell receptor (beta chain) was sequenced in a study of early T cells in non-severe SARS-CoV-2 infection. The overall study: The input, bulk RNA from unsorted whole blood, was sequenced, and chains were unpaired. Findings of the study overall: The study's VDJdb matching favored anti-spike CD8 responses and missed private and CD4 specificities.

On this clonotype itself: No antigen is known for it.

V lost 2 bases, J lost 7 bases, and 9 bases lay in between. The germline gives CDR1 WSHSY, CDR2 SAAADI. There are 14 residues in the CDR3. As part of library construction, unique molecular identifiers were attached to individual cDNA molecules. TCRdb processed the 5' RACE reads anew with MiXCR; each CDR3 protein has one entry. The sample records around 64,000 distinct CDR3 sequences, roughly 13% being singletons. The chain recombines TRBV10-2 with TRBJ1-6, with D possibly being TRBD1 (5 bases). Sequencing used whole blood, obtained at baseline. This clonotype was obtained from an adult who was a healthcare worker with PCR-confirmed SARS-CoV-2 infection or an uninfected control (not recorded which). The CDR3 is CASSERQGNSPLHF. The CDR3 DNA is TGCGCCAGCAGTGAGCGCCAGGGAAATTCACCCCTCCACTTT.